The TCR beta chain described here comes from a study of cytomegalovirus exposure and HLA in healthy donors. The PCR used 60 Vbeta and 13 Jbeta primers. The repertoire was sequenced with immunoSEQ multiplex PCR; TCRdb's copy has only in-frame clones and lacks some. The sample lists about 200,000 clones, approximately 80% seen once, with around 16% in the top ten. CDR1 and CDR2 from the germline V gene are SGHTA and FQGNSA. The V and J ends lost 6 bases and 1 base respectively, with 12 bases between them. The CDR3 consists of 14 residues. The TCR sequence derives from a middle-aged man in good health and CMV-seronegative. The chain employs TRBV7-2 and TRBJ1-1, with a weak D call TRBD1 (6 bases). Specimen: PBMCs. The CDR3: CASRRDIPNTEAFF. The CDR3 coding sequence is TGTGCCAGCAGACGGGACATACCGAACACTGAAGCTTTCTTT.